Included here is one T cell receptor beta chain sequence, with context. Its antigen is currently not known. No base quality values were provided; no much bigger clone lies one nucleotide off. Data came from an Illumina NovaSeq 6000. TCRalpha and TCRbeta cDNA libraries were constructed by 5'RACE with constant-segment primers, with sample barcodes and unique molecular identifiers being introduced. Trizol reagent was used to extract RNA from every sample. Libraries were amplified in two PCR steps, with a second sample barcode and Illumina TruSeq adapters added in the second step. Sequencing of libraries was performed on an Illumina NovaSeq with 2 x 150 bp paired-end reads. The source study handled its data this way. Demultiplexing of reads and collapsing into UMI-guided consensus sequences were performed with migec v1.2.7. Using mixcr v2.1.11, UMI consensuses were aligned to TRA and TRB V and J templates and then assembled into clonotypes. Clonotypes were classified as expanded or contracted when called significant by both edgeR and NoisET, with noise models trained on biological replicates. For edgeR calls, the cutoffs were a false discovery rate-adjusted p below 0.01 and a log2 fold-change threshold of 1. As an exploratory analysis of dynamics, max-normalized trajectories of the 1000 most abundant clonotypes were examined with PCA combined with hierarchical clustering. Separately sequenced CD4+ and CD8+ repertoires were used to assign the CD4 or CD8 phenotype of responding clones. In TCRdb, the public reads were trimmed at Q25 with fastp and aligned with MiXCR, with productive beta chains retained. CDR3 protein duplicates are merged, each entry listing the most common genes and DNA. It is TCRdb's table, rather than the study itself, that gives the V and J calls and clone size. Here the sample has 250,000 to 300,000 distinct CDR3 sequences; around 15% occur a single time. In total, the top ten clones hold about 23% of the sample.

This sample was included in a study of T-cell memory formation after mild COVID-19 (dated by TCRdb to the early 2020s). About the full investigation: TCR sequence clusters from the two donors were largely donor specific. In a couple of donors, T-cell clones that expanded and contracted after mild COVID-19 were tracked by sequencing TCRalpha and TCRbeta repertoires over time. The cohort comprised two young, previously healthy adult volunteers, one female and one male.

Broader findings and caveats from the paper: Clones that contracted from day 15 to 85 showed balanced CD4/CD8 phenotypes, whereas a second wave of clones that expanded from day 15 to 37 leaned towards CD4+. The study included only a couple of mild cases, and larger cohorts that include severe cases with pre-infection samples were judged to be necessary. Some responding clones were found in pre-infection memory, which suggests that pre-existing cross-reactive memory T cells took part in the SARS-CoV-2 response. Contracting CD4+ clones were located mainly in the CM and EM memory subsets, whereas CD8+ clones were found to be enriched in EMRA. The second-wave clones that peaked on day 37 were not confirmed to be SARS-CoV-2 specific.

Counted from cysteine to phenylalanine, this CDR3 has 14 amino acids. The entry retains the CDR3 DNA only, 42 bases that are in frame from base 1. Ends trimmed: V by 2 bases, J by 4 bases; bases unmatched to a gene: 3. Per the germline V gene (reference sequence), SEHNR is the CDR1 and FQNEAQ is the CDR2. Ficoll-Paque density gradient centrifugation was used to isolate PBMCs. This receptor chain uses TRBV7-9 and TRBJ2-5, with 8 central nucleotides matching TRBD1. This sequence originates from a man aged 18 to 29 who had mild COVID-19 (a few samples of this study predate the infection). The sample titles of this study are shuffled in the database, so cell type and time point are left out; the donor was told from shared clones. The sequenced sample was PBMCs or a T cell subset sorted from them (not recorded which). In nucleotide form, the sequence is TGTGCCAGCAGCTTATATACAGGGGGAGAGACCCAGTACTTC. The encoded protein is CASSLYTGGETQYF.